This T cell receptor beta chain was captured by sequencing in a study of radiation and T cells in renal cell carcinoma. Treatment of the sample: 15 Gy SBRT to primary tumor, nephrectomy 4 weeks later. Nephrectomy followed 15 Gy stereotactic body radiation by 4 weeks. V lost 5 bases to trimming and J lost 6 bases, with 14 bases between them. The CDR3 is 13 amino acids. Germline CDR1 and CDR2: LNHDA and SQIVND (reference sequence). Profiled with immunoSEQ multiplex PCR; TCRdb holds only in-frame clones, not every one. The repertoire holds about 9,000 clones, with almost 65% as singletons. This clone was counted only a few times.

This sequence was found in a woman aged 45 to 65 with renal cell carcinoma. The rearrangement links TRBV19 to TRBJ2-7; D is undetermined. The source was tumor tissue, collected from a patient whose treatment included radiotherapy and nephrectomy. The CDR3 DNA sequence: TGTGCCAGTAGTCTGGGCTTGCACCGCGAGCAGTACTTC. Translated, it gives CASSLGLHREQYF.